This entry lists 10 T cell receptor beta chains sequenced from one sample in a study of blood T cells in healthy people across ages. With a J-beta primer mix and a sample-barcoded 5' primer, a second PCR ran about 7 to 12 cycles. One entry per CDR3 protein, called by TCRdb with MiXCR from the 5' RACE reads. The repertoire holds roughly 2 million distinct CDR3 sequences, with roughly 50% as singletons. Sample: blood. Every receptor here comes from a woman aged 40 to 50 in good health.

The chain has TRBV6-1 and TRBJ2-6; TRBD2 might be the D (5 bases). Germline V CDR1 and CDR2: MNHNS, SASEGT. There are 14 residues in the CDR3. V lost 4 bases, J lost 4 bases, and 8 bases lay in between. CDR3 sequence: CASSAGLGANVLTF. As DNA, the CDR3 is TGTGCCAGCAGTGCGGGGTTAGGGGCCAACGTCCTGACTTTC.

The chain couples TRBV29-1 to TRBJ2-7, with D unclear. Germline V gene sequence: CDR1 SQVTM, CDR2 ANQGSEA. V was pared by 0 bases and J by 10 bases, with 16 bases between. This CDR3 spans 13 amino acids. The CDR3 bases are TGCAGCGTTGAAGAGACCGACGGTAGTCCCCAGTACTTC. This gives the protein CSVEETDGSPQYF.

The chain carries TRBV4-3 and TRBJ1-1; tentatively, D is TRBD1 (6 bases). With 1 base removed from V and 3 bases from J, the gap between germline ends came to 9 bases. Germline CDR1 reads LGHNA; CDR2 reads YSLEER. This CDR3 region has 14 residues. CDR3: CASSQGTDYTEAFF. The DNA of the CDR3 is TGCGCCAGCAGCCAAGGGACAGACTACACTGAAGCTTTCTTT.

This clonotype was observed a few times. V gene TRBV13 combines with J gene TRBJ2-5; TRBD1 is a possible D gene (5 bases). V was trimmed by 4 bases and J by 2 bases, leaving 11 bases between them. The CDR3 has 14 residues. Per the germline V gene, CDR1 is PRHDT and CDR2 is FYEKMQ (reference sequence). The CDR3 sequence is CASSSGIGQETQYF. The CDR3 coding sequence is TGTGCCAGCAGCTCAGGGATTGGGCAAGAGACCCAGTACTTC.

The table lists this clonotype with many counts. V is TRBV7-2 and J is TRBJ2-7; the match to TRBD1 covers 9 bases. V was clipped by 5 bases and J by 2 bases; unmatched bases: 7. The length of the CDR3 is 15 residues. Germline assignment: CDR1 SGHTA and CDR2 FQGNSA. CDR3 DNA sequence: TGTGCCAGCAGCCCCGGACAGGGGCTGACCTACGAGCAGTACTTC. Protein product: CASSPGQGLTYEQYF.

This clonotype was detected only a few times. The V gene is TRBV6-5, the J gene TRBJ1-5; 8 positions match TRBD1. The CDR3 totals 15 residues. Trimming at V came to 6 bases and at J to 2 bases, leaving 6 bases not matched to a gene. CDR1 and CDR2 from the germline V gene are MNHEY and SVGAGI. The CDR3 DNA reads TGTGCCAGCAGGCGAGGGACAGGCGGCAATCAGCCCCAGCATTTT. This translates into CASRRGTGGNQPQHF.

This clonotype occurred a few times. The J gene is TRBJ1-1, the V gene TRBV6-2 or TRBV6-3; D gene uncertain. V shed 7 bases and J shed 0 bases, with 12 bases lying between them. The CDR3 runs to 14 residues. Germline assignment: CDR1 MNHEY and CDR2 SVGEGT. The DNA for the CDR3 is TGTGCCAGCACCCGCGACGGGATGAACACTGAAGCTTTCTTT. It translates to CASTRDGMNTEAFF.

The rearrangement joins TRBV28 to TRBJ1-4, with unresolved D. The CDR3 is 11 amino acids. CDR1 is MDHEN, CDR2 SYDVKM, per germline. The V end was cut by 2 bases, the J end by 16 bases, with 11 bases between. CDR3 in DNA: TGTGCCAGCAGTTTAGAAAGTACTAAGTTTTTT. It specifies CASSLESTKFF.

In regard to this clonotype: The junction shows a germline mismatch at one end, possibly a read error. CDR3 nucleotides: TGTGCCAGCAGTAACCGCGGGGGAGTCAGCACGGATACGCAGTATTTT. It is translated as CASSNRGGVSTDTQYF. The gene calls are TRBV12-3 or TRBV12-4 and TRBJ2-3, with 7 bases matching TRBD2. This CDR3 is built from 16 residues.

V gene TRBV12-3 or TRBV12-4 combines with J gene TRBJ1-1, with D perhaps TRBD1 (6 bases). Trimming stripped 3 bases from V and 4 bases from J, with 12 bases between. This CDR3 is 14 amino acids long. Here the CDR3 reads CASSLGQGFTEAFF. The CDR3 nucleotides read TGTGCCAGCAGTTTGGGTCAGGGGTTCACTGAAGCTTTCTTT.